Detailed here is one TCR beta chain. This entry is derived from a study of blood T cell repertoires in COVID-19. Study-wide background: The study drew acute and convalescent COVID-19 samples from the United States, Italy and Spain. In each case, the material was cDNA or gDNA derived from T cells, B-cell-depleted T cells, or PBMCs.

Methods used by the authors: Reference gene primer amplification in the assay estimated nucleated cell counts. The protocol was immunoSEQ multiplex PCR, while the TCRdb copy is restricted to in-frame clones and leaves out a portion. V, J and clone size reflect that table, while D and trimming were determined from the DNA. In the table there are more than 60,000 clones, about 92% of which are singletons. The CDR3 is 14 amino acids. Trimming left V 10 bases short and J 0 bases short, with 10 bases between. Germline V CDR1 and CDR2: MGHRA, YSYEKL. The material sequenced was peripheral blood. The chain employs TRBV4-1 and TRBJ2-6; D gene ambiguous. The TCR originated in a woman aged 80 or over with active or convalescent COVID-19. CDR3 sequence: CAIQDISGANVLTF. DNA of the CDR3: TGCGCCATCCAGGATATCTCTGGGGCCAACGTCCTGACTTTC.